This TCR beta chain was obtained from a study of shared clonotypes between healthy human individuals. Method: immunoSEQ multiplex PCR; TCRdb's copy keeps in-frame clones and lacks some. This sample carries 1,100,000 or so clones, 70% to 80% of them seen once, and the ten largest clones take 0.52%. Healthy HIV-negative adults with no recent acute infections or vaccinations were recruited as donors. Trimming took off 0 bases at V and 4 bases at J, with 16 bases between the two ends. Germline V CDR1 and CDR2: SGHDN, FVKESK. The CDR3 loop spans 18 amino acids. In this sample, this clone turned up once. Sequencing was carried out using memory CD4+ T cells from PBMCs. Subset in this sample: CD45RA-negative fraction. The TCR sequence derives from a man in his late teens or twenties in good health. Some clones in this sample may be carry-over from other donors' samples. The rearrangement uses TRBV14 and TRBJ2-6, with TRBD2 as a possible D gene (6 bases). This CDR3 reads CASSQDYGSMSGANVLTF. As DNA, the CDR3 is TGTGCCAGCAGCCAAGATTACGGGAGTATGAGCGGGGCCAACGTCCTGACTTTC.